This record looks at one T cell receptor beta chain sequence and its context. Germline lookup yields CDR1 LNHDA and CDR2 SQIVND (reference sequence). This CDR3 region has 15 residues. The V end lost 3 bases, the J end lost 4 bases, and 12 bases lay between the germline ends. Participant-given clinical history determined each cohort assignment. Among Cohort 3 donors, those recovered had two negative PCRs, clearance, or symptom resolution. Clones were read by immunoSEQ multiplex PCR, and TCRdb kept only the in-frame ones, dropping some. Of 300,000 to 350,000 clones listed, approximately 85% were seen once; the top ten hold around 2.2%. The data derive from a study of blood T cell repertoires in COVID-19. About the research overall: Donors in the United States, Italy and Spain gave samples during acute or convalescent COVID-19. PBMCs, B-cell-depleted T cells, or T cells were the source of the cDNA or gDNA that made up the material.

The chain carries TRBV19 and TRBJ2-2; TRBD1 is a possible D gene (6 bases). This receptor was taken from a man aged 30 to 45 who had recovered from COVID-19. Input material: PBMCs or T cells enriched from blood (not recorded which). CDR3 protein: CASSIQNRATGELFF. The DNA of the CDR3 is TGTGCCAGTAGTATTCAAAACAGGGCCACCGGGGAGCTGTTTTTT.